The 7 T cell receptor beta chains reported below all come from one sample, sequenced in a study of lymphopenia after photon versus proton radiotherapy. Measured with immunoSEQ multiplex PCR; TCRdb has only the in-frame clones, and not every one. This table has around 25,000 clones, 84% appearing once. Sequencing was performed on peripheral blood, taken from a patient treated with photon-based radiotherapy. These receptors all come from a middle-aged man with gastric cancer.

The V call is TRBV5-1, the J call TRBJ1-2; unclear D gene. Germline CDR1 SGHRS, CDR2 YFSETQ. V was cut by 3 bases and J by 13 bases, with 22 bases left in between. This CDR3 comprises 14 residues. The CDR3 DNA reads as TGCGCCAGCAGCTCAACCCCTGTCAGCTCAGGTTTCACCTTC. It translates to CASSSTPVSSGFTF.

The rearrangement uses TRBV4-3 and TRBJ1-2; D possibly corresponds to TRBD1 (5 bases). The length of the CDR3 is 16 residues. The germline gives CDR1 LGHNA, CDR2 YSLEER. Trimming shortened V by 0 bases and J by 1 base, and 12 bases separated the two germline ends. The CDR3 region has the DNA TGCGCCAGCAGCCAAGAGGTTTGGGGGAATAACTATGGCTACACCTTC. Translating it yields CASSQEVWGNNYGYTF.

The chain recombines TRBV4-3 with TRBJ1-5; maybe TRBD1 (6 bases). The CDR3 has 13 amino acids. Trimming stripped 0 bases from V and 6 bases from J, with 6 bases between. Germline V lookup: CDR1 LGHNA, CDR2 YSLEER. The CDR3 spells CASSQDRGQPQHF. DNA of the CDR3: TGCGCCAGCAGCCAAGACAGGGGTCAGCCCCAGCATTTT.

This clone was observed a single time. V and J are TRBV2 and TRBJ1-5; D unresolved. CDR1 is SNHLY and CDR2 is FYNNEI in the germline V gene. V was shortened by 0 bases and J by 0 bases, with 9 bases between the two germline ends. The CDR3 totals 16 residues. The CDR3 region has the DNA TGTGCCAGCAGTGAAGCCACGGGAGATAGCAATCAGCCCCAGCATTTT. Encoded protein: CASSEATGDSNQPQHF.

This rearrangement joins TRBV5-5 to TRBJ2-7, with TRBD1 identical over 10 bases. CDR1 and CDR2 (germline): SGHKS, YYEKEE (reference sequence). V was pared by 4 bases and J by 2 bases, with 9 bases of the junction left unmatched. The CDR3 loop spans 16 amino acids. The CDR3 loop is CASSPSGDRGTYEQYF. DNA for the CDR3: TGTGCCAGCAGCCCCTCCGGGGACAGGGGAACCTACGAGCAGTACTTC.

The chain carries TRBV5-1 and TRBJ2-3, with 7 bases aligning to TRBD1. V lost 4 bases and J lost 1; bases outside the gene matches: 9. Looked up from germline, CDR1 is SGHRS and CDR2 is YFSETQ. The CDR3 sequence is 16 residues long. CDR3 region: CASSPGTAQGTDTQYF. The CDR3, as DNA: TGCGCCAGCAGCCCGGGGACAGCGCAGGGCACAGATACGCAGTATTTT.

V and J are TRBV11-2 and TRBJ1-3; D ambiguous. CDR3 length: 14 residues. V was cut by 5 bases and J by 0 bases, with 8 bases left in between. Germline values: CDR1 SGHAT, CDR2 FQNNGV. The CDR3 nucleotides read TGTGCCAGCAGCATAACAAGCTCTGGAAACACCATATATTTT. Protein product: CASSITSSGNTIYF.